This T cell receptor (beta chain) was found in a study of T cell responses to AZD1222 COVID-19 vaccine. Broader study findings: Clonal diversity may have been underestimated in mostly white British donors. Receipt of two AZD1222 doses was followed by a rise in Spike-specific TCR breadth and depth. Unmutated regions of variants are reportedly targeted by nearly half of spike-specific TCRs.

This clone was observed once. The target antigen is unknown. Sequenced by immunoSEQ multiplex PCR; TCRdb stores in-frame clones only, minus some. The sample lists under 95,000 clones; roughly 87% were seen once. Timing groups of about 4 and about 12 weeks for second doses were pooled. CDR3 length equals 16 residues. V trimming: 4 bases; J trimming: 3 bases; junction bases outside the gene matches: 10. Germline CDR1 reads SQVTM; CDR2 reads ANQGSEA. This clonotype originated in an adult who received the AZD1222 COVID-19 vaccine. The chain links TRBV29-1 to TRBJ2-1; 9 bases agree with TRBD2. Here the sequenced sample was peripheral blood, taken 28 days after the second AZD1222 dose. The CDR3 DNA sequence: TGCAGCGTTGCAAGGTCGTCGACTAGCGGCTACAATGAGCAGTTCTTC. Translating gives CSVARSSTSGYNEQFF.